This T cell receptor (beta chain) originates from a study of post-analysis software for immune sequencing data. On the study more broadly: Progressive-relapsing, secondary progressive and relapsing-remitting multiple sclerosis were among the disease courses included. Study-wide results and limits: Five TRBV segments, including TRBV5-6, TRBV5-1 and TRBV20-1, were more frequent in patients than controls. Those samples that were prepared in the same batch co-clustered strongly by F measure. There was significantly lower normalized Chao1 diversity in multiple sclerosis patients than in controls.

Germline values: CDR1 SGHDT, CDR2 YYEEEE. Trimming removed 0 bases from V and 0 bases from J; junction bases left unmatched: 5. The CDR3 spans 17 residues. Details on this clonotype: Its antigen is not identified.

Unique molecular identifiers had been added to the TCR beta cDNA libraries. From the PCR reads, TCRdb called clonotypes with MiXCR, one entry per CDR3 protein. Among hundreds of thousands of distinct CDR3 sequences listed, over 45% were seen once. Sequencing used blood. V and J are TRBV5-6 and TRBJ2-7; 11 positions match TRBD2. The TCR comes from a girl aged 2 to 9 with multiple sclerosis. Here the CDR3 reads CASSLVPSGGSSYEQYF. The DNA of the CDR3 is TGTGCCAGCAGCTTGGTTCCTAGCGGGGGGAGCTCCTACGAGCAGTACTTC.